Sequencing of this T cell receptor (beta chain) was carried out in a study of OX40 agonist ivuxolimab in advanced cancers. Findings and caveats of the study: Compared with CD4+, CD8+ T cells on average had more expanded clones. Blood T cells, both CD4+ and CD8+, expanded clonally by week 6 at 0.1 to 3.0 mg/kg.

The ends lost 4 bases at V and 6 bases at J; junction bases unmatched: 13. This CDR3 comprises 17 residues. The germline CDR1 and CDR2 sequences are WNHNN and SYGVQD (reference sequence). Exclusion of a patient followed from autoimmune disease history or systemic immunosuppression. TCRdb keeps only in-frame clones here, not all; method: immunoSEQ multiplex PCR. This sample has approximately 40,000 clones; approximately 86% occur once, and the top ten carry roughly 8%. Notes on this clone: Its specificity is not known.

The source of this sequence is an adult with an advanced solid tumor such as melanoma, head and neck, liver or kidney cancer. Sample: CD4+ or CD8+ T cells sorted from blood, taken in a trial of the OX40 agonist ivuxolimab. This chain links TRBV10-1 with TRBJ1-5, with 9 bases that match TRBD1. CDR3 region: CASSVGAAYRGRQPQHF. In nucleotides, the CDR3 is TGCGCCAGCAGTGTAGGGGCAGCGTACAGGGGGCGTCAGCCCCAGCATTTT.